This T cell receptor (beta chain) is from a study of shared clonotypes between healthy human individuals (dated by TCRdb to about 2020). The study in broad terms: The cohort comprised a couple of women and three men aged 18 to 49 years. For each donor, CD4 naive and CD4 memory were each run on three plates, CD8 naive on two plates, and CD8 memory on one plate. To estimate repertoire size and how much clonotypes are shared between individuals, the study performed deep sequencing of blood TCR repertoires from 4 to 6 healthy adults. Libraries were prepared and TCR repertoires were sequenced by different laboratories using diverse techniques, in order to increase sequencing depth and limit assay-specific biases. Between about 0.8 and 9 billion PBMCs per donor were obtained by leukapheresis.

The donors were healthy, HIV-negative adults who had no recently reported acute infections or vaccinations. All donors were Caucasian adults living in Nashville, Tennessee, USA. Magnetic negative selection was used to enrich CD4+ T cells, after which naive cells were positively selected on CD45RA and the negative fraction became the memory subset. After blood collection by leukapheresis, PBMCs were isolated using Ficoll-Histopaque density gradient centrifugation and then cryopreserved in the vapor phase of liquid nitrogen. Analytical flow cytometry was used to check the purity and quantity of every magnetically sorted T cell population. Genomic DNA was isolated from each sorted fraction and quantified by UV absorbance on a Nanodrop 2000c. In the germline V gene, CDR1 corresponds to SGHRS and CDR2 to YFSETQ. The germline V and J ends show losses of 1 base and 13 bases respectively, and no gene match explains 12 bases of the junction. The CDR3 numbers 14 residues from cysteine through phenylalanine. The DNA shown is the 42-base CDR3, in frame from base 1.

Using the deep immunoSEQ assay, TCR CDR3 regions were amplified from genomic DNA by multiplex PCR. For each cell subset, the extracted genomic DNA was distributed evenly across all wells of several immunoSEQ 96-well plates, and each plate served as one replicate. For sorted subsets, each replicate PCR was loaded with around 220 ng genomic DNA, equivalent to 30,000 or so T cell genomes. The purified libraries were quantified using a Qubit 3.0 fluorometer, sized with a Bioanalyzer 2100, and then quantified again using the KAPA Library Quantification kit. Every immunoSEQ 96-well plate was sequenced on a separate single-read 150-cycle Illumina NextSeq 550 flow cell. The authors' pipeline ran thus. Because the immunoSEQ output held only junctional sequences and lacked quality scores, the filtering could not match the filtering applied to full-length reads. Sequences were annotated with PyIR, a Python wrapper for IgBLAST v1.9, using IMGT germline references to assign V/J genes and CDR3. Reads were removed for weak V/J assignments (E-value above 1e-6), missing CDR3, stop codons, out-of-frame junctions, or ambiguous translated residues. V3J clonotypes were defined as sequences sharing the same inferred V gene, J gene, and CDR3 amino acid sequence. The percentage overlap between two repertoires was calculated by dividing the number of shared unique clonotypes by the size of the smaller repertoire. Richness of each repertoire was evaluated using RTK rarefaction, the Chao1 estimator, and Recon v2.1 estimates of unobserved clonotypes. Generation probabilities for all TCRbeta clonotypes obtained by the gDNA method from several donors were computed using OLGA. This immuneACCESS table, as held by TCRdb, lists in-frame sequences with V and J called but not all clones. Of the missing ones, under half trace to an unresolved V gene in checked studies; the others have no known cause. V and J calls and clone size are given by that table; D and trimming were obtained from the DNA. The sample has 2,500,000 or so clones on record, 90% to 95% of them singletons. The top ten clonotypes cover more than 0.35% of the sample.

Paper-wide results and their limitations: Pairwise subsampling indicated that sequencing depth was expected to affect the degree of clonotype sharing among donors. The genetic and exposure-history diversity represented was limited by the small number of donors. Sampling was restricted to blood, and TCR repertoires in tissues likely differ from the TCR repertoires found in blood. Sharing across several donors was observed for around 4.8% of naive CD4, 3% to 3.5% of naive CD8, about 2.3% of memory CD4, and about 0.39% of memory CD8 clonotypes. Larger estimated clonotype richness was generally found for naive subsets than for memory subsets. Compared with non-shared clonotypes, the clonotypes found in all four sorted-subset donors had higher generation probabilities. Incomplete sequencing was indicated by rarefaction of sorted-subset datasets, despite the large sequencing depth.

Only a few counts were recorded for this clone. The antigen this receptor binds is unknown. Base qualities were left out, and no much larger clone turns up one base away. This clonotype originated in a man aged 18 to 29 in good health. Some clones in this sample may be carry-over from other donors' samples. This chain joins TRBV5-1 to TRBJ1-2; 8 of the junction bases match TRBD1. Material: naive CD4+ T cells from PBMCs. This specimen's cell subset or site label, interpreted: CD45RA+ positively selected. The DNA sequence is TGCGCCAGCAGCTTGACCGGACAGGGATCGGCTACCACCTTC. It codes for CASSLTGQGSATTF.